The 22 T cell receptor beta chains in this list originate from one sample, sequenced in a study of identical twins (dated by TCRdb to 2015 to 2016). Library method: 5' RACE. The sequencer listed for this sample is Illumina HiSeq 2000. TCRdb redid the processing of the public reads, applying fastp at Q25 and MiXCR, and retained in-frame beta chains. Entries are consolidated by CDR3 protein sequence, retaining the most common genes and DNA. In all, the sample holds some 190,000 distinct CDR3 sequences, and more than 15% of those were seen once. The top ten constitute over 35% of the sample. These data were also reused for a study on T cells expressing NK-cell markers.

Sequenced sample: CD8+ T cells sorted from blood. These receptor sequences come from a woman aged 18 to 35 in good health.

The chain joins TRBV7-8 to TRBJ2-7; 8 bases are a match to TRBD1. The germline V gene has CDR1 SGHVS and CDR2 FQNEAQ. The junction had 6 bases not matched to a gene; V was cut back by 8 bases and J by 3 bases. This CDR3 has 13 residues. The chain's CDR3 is CASLGGQGYEQYF. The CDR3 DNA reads TGTGCCAGCTTAGGTGGACAGGGCTACGAGCAGTACTTC.

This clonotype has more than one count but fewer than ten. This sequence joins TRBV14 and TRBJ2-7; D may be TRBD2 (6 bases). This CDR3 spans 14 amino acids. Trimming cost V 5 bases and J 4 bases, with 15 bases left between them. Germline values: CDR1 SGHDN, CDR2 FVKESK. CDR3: CASSLDPAGYEQYF. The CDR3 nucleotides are TGTGCCAGCAGCTTAGACCCTGCGGGGTACGAGCAGTACTTC. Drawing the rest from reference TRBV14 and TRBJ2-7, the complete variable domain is EAGVTQFPSHSVIEKGQTVTLRCDPISGHDNLYWYRRVMGKEIKFLLHFVKESKQDESGMPNNRFLAERTGGTYSTLKVQPAELEDSGVYFCASSLDPAGYEQYFGPGTRLTVT.

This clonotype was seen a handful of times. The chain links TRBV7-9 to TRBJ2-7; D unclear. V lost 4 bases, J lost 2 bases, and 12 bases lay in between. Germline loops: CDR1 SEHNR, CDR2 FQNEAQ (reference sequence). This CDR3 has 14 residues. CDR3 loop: CASSSDGQTYEQYF. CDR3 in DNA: TGTGCCAGCAGCTCGGACGGTCAGACCTACGAGCAGTACTTC.

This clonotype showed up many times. Here the CDR3 DNA reads TGTGCCAGCAGTAGCGGGGTCCAAGAGACCCAGTACTTC. It specifies CASSSGVQETQYF. V and J are TRBV7-9 and TRBJ2-5; 8 bases line up with TRBD2. The germline V gene encodes CDR1 SEHNR and CDR2 FQNEAQ (reference sequence). The V and J ends lost 6 bases and 1 base, in that order; junction bases with no gene match: 1. This CDR3 has 13 residues.

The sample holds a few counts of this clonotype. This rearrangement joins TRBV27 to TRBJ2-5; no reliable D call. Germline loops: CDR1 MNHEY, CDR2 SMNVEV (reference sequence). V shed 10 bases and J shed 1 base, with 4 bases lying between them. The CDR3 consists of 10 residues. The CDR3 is CAIGQETQYF. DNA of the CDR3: TGTGCCATCGGCCAAGAGACCCAGTACTTC.

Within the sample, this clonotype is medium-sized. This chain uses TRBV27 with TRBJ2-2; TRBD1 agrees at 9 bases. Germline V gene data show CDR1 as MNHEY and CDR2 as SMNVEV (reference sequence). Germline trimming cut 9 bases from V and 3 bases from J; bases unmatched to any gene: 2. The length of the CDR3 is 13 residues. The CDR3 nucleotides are TGTGCCAGTTGGACAGGGGACACCGGGGAGCTGTTTTTT. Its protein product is CASWTGDTGELFF.

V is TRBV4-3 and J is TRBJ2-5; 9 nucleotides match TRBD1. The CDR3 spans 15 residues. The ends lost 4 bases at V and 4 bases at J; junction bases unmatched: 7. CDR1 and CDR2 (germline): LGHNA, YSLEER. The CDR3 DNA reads TGCGCCAGCAGCCGCTACAGGGGGCTGGGAGAGACCCAGTACTTC. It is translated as CASSRYRGLGETQYF.

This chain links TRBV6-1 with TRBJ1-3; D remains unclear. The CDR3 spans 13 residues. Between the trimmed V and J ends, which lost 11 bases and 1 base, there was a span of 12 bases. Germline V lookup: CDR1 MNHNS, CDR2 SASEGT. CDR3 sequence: CALEVDSGNTIYF. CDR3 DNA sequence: TGTGCCCTCGAGGTGGATTCTGGAAACACCATATATTTT.

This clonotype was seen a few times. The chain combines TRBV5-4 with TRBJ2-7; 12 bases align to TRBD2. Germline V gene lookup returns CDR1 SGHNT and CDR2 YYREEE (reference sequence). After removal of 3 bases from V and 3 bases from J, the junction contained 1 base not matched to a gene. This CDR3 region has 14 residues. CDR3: CASSSSGRVYEQYF. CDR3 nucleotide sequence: TGTGCCAGCAGCTCTAGCGGGAGGGTCTACGAGCAGTACTTC.

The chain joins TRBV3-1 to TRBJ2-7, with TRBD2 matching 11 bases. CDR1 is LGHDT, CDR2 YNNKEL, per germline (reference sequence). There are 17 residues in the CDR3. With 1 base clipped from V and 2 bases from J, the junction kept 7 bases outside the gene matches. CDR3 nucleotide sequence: TGTGCCAGCAGCCAAGTTACGGGACTAGCGGAAACCTACGAGCAGTACTTC. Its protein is CASSQVTGLAETYEQYF.

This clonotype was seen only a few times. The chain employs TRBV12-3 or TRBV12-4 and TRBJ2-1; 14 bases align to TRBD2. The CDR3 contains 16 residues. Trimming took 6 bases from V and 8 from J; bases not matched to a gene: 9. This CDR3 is CASSPGTSGSFHEQFF. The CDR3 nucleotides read TGTGCCAGCAGCCCCGGGACTAGCGGGAGCTTCCATGAGCAGTTCTTC.

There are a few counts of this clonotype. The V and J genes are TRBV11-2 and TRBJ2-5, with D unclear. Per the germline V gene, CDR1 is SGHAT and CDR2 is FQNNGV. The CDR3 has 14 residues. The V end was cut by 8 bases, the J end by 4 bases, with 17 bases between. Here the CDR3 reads CASARLMGPETQYF. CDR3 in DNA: TGTGCCAGCGCCAGGTTGATGGGCCCAGAGACCCAGTACTTC.

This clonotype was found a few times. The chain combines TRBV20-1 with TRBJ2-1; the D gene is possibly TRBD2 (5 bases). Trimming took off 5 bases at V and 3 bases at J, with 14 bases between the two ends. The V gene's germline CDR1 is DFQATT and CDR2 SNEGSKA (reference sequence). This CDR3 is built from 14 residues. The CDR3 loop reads CSAPIRDVYNEQFF. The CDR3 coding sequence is TGCAGTGCTCCGATACGGGATGTCTACAATGAGCAGTTCTTC.

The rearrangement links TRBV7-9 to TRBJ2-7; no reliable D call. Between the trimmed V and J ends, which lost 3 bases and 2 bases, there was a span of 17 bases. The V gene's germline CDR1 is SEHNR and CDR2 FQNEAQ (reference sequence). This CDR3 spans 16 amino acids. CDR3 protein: CASSFIKDPYTYEQYF. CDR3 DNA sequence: TGTGCCAGCAGCTTCATCAAGGATCCTTACACCTACGAGCAGTACTTC. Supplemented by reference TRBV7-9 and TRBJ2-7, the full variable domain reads DTGVSQNPRHKITKRGQNVTFRCDPISEHNRLYWYRQTLGQGPEFLTYFQNEAQLEKSRLLSDRFSAERPKGSFSTLEIQRTEQGDSAMYLCASSFIKDPYTYEQYFGPGTRLTVT.

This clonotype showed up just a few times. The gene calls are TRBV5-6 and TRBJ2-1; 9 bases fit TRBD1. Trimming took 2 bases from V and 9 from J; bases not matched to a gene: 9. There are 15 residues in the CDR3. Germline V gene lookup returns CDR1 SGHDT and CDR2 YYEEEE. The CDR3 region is CASSFGTGYGSEQFF. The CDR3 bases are TGTGCCAGCAGCTTCGGGACAGGGTATGGCAGTGAGCAGTTCTTC.

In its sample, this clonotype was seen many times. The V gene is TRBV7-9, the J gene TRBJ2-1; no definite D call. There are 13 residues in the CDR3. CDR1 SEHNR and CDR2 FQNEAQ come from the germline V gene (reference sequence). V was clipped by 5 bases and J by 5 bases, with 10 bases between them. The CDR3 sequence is CASSHPLDNEQFF. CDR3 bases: TGTGCCAGCAGCCACCCCCTCGACAATGAGCAGTTCTTC.

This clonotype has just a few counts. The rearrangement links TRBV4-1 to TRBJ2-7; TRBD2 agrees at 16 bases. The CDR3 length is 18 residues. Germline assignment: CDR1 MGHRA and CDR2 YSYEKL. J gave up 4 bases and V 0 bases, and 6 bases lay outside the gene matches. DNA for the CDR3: TGCGCCAGCAGCCAAGAGCCGGGACTAGCGGGAGGGAAGTACGAGCAGTACTTC. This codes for CASSQEPGLAGGKYEQYF.

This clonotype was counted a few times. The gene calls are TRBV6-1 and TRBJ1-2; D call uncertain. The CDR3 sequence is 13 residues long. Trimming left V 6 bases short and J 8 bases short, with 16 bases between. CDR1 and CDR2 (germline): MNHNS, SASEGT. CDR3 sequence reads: CASRDGSPWGYTF. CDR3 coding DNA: TGTGCCAGCAGGGACGGGTCGCCGTGGGGCTACACCTTC.

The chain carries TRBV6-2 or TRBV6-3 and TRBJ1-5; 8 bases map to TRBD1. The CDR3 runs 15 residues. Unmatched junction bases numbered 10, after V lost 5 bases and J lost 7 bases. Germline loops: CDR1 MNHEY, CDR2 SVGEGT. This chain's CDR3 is CASSPLTGVGQPQHF. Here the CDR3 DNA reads TGTGCCAGCAGTCCGTTGACAGGGGTCGGACAGCCCCAGCATTTT.

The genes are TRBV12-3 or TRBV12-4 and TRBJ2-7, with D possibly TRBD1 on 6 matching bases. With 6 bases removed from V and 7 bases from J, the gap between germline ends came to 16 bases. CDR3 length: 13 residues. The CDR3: CASRRTEVREQYF. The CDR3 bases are TGTGCCAGCAGAAGGACAGAGGTTAGGGAGCAGTACTTC.

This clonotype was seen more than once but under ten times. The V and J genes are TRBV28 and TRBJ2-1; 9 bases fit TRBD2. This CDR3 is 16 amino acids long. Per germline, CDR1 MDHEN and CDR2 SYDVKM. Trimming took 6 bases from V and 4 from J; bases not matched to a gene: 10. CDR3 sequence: CASRDRGLAGYNEQFF. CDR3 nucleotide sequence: TGTGCCAGCAGGGACCGCGGTCTAGCGGGATACAATGAGCAGTTCTTC.

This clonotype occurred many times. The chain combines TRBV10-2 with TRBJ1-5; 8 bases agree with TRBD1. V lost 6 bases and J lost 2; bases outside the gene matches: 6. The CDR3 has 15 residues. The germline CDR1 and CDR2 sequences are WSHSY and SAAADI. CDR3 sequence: CASREGQGGNQPQHF. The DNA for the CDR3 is TGCGCCAGCAGAGAAGGACAGGGCGGCAATCAGCCCCAGCATTTT.